Described below is a single T cell receptor beta chain sequence and its context. What antigen it recognizes has not been identified. There are no base qualities to consult, and no much larger clone falls within one base. The germline V gene supplies CDR1 ENHRY and CDR2 SYGVKD. V is reduced by 6 bases and J by 4 bases, leaving a spacing of 16 bases between them. From the cysteine up to the phenylalanine, the CDR3 has a length of 15 residues. Here the CDR3 DNA is all that survives: 45 bases in frame from base 1. The data were obtained in a study of shared clonotypes between healthy human individuals (dated by TCRdb to about 2020). Background on the whole study: The cohort included a few men and a couple of women between 18 and 49 years of age. For each donor, CD4 naive and CD4 memory were each run on three plates, CD8 naive on two plates, and CD8 memory on one plate. To estimate repertoire size and how much clonotype sharing occurs between individuals, the study deeply sequenced the blood TCR repertoires of a handful of healthy adults. Different laboratories and diverse techniques were used to prepare libraries and sequence TCR repertoires, to increase sequencing depth and limit assay-specific biases. Each donor's leukapheresis produced roughly between roughly 0.85 and 10 billion PBMCs.

What the research found in general, with its limitations: Even with the large sequencing depth, rarefaction of the sorted-subset datasets indicated that sequencing was incomplete. Naive subsets generally had larger estimated clonotype richness than memory subsets. Pairwise subsampling indicated that sequencing depth was expected to affect the degree of clonotype sharing among donors. Sampling was restricted to blood, and TCR repertoires in tissues likely differ from the TCR repertoires found in blood. Compared with non-shared clonotypes, clonotypes shared by all four sorted-subset donors had higher generation probabilities. About 5% of naive CD4, 3.5% of naive CD8, 2.3% of memory CD4, and around 0.42% of memory CD8 clonotypes were shared across several donors. Because the study included only a small number of donors, the genetic and exposure-history diversity represented was limited.

Using the deep immunoSEQ assay, TCR CDR3 regions were amplified from genomic DNA by multiplex PCR. For each cell subset, the extracted genomic DNA was distributed evenly across all wells of several immunoSEQ 96-well plates, and each plate served as one replicate. For sorted subsets, 200 ng of genomic DNA, equivalent to some 33,000 T cell genomes, went into each replicate PCR. The purified libraries were quantified using a Qubit 3.0 fluorometer, sized with a Bioanalyzer 2100, and then quantified again using the KAPA Library Quantification kit. Every immunoSEQ 96-well plate was sequenced on a separate single-read 150-cycle Illumina NextSeq 550 flow cell. Processing in the source paper ran as follows. Because the immunoSEQ output included only junctional sequences and no quality scores, the filtering could not be the same as the filtering used for full-length reads. Sequences were annotated with PyIR, a Python wrapper for IgBLAST v1.9, and V/J genes and CDR3 were assigned using IMGT germline references. Reads were filtered out if the reads had weak V/J assignments (E-value above 1e-6), no CDR3, stop codons, out-of-frame junctions, or ambiguous translated residues. V3J clonotypes were defined by identical inferred V gene, J gene, and CDR3 amino acid sequence. The percentage overlap between two repertoires was calculated by dividing the number of shared unique clonotypes by the size of the smaller repertoire. Three approaches were used to assess repertoire richness: RTK rarefaction, the Chao1 estimator, and Recon v2.1 estimates of unobserved clonotypes. For all TCRbeta clonotypes obtained by the gDNA method from a few donors, generation probabilities were computed with OLGA. The clones in this table, taken by TCRdb from immuneACCESS, are in-frame only. Not every clone is retained; where verified, under half of the shortfall comes from an unresolved V gene, and the cause of the rest is unknown. The V and J calls and clone size are taken from that table; D and trimming were inferred from the DNA. The sample table contains 1.5 million to 1.9 million clones; only one count was recorded for about 98% of them. The ten biggest clones cover approximately 0.45% of the sample.

Healthy HIV-negative adults with no recently reported acute infections or vaccinations were included as donors. All donors were Caucasian adults living in Nashville, Tennessee, USA. Magnetic negative selection was used to enrich CD4+ T cells, after which naive cells were positively selected on CD45RA and the negative fraction became the memory subset. After blood collection by leukapheresis, PBMCs were isolated using Ficoll-Histopaque density gradient centrifugation and then cryopreserved in the vapor phase of liquid nitrogen. Analytical flow cytometry was used to check the purity and quantity of each magnetically sorted T cell population. Each sorted fraction had its genomic DNA isolated and then quantified by UV absorbance on a Nanodrop 2000c.

Sequencing was carried out using naive CD4+ T cells sorted from blood. The cell subset or site label for this specimen denotes: CD45RA+ positively selected. Recombination linked TRBV10-3 to TRBJ2-1, with the identity of the D gene unclear. This clonotype was sampled from a man aged 25 to 40 in good health. In nucleotide form, the sequence is TGTGCCATCAGGAATACATCCGCTAAGTACAATGAGCAGTTCTTC. This is translated as CAIRNTSAKYNEQFF.